The 26 T cell receptor beta chains in this list originate from one sample, sequenced in a study of graft-versus-host responses after intestinal transplantation. No antigen is known for these receptors. Only in-frame clones appear in the TCRdb table, and some are missing; sequencing was by immunoSEQ multiplex PCR. The top ten hold 1.3% of the sample, which has 60,000 to 80,000 clones, 90% seen once. This specimen was unstimulated CD8+ T cells sorted from spleen or lymph node cells, taken before intestinal transplant. Every receptor here comes from a human donor who received an intestinal transplant.

This clone was observed a few times. The chain uses TRBV27 and TRBJ1-6; 7 bases are a match to TRBD1. J was trimmed by 5 bases and V by 7 bases; bases with no gene match: 5. CDR3 size: 14 residues. Germline V gene sequence: CDR1 MNHEY, CDR2 SMNVEV (reference sequence). The CDR3 DNA reads as TGTGCCAGCACAACGGGACAGAATAATTCACCCCTCCACTTT. Encoded protein: CASTTGQNNSPLHF.

This chain links TRBV5-6 with TRBJ2-3; maybe TRBD2 (6 bases). CDR1 and CDR2 (germline): SGHDT, YYEEEE. This CDR3 has 13 residues. V lost 0 bases and J lost 4, with 6 bases in between. The CDR3 DNA reads as TGTGCCAGCAGCTTGGCGGGGGCAGATACGCAGTATTTT. As protein: CASSLAGADTQYF.

The chain recombines TRBV27 with TRBJ1-1; D is unclear. V gave up 3 bases and J gave up 5 bases, with 13 bases separating them. The CDR3 contains 14 residues. CDR1 MNHEY and CDR2 SMNVEV come from the germline V gene (reference sequence). The CDR3 DNA sequence: TGTGCCAGCAGTTTCGGCACCCGAGGGACTGAAGCTTTCTTT. It is translated as CASSFGTRGTEAFF.

The chain recombines TRBV5-4 with TRBJ1-1; D perhaps matches TRBD1 (5 bases). Germline V lookup: CDR1 SGHNT, CDR2 YYREEE (reference sequence). Between the trimmed V and J ends, which lost 6 bases and 2 bases, there was a span of 17 bases. The CDR3 consists of 15 residues. CDR3 nucleotide sequence: TGTGCCAGCACCCAAGAGTTGGGGGGTAACACTGAAGCTTTCTTT. Its protein is CASTQELGGNTEAFF.

This clone was counted only a few times. The rearrangement links TRBV7-9 to TRBJ2-7; D might be TRBD1 (5 bases). V shed 4 bases and J shed 3 bases, with 7 bases lying between them. This CDR3 is 12 amino acids long. Germline CDR1 reads SEHNR; CDR2 reads FQNEAQ (reference sequence). CDR3 in amino acids: CASSWGHYEQYF. The CDR3 nucleotides read TGTGCCAGCAGCTGGGGCCACTACGAGCAGTACTTC.

The J gene is TRBJ1-2, the V gene TRBV7-3; TRBD1 aligns across 9 bases. Trimming removed 2 bases from V and 6 bases from J; junction bases left unmatched: 16. There are 18 residues in the CDR3. Germline CDR1 and CDR2: SGHTA and FQGTGA. The CDR3 region has the DNA TGTGCCAGCAGCTTAGAGGGGACAGGGTGGGGGGCCTGGGATGGCTACACCTTC. Its translation: CASSLEGTGWGAWDGYTF.

The rearrangement uses TRBV6-5 and TRBJ2-4, with D maybe TRBD2 (5 bases). The CDR3 spans 15 residues. V was trimmed by 2 bases and J by 2 bases, leaving 10 bases between them. The germline gives CDR1 MNHEY, CDR2 SVGAGI. This chain's CDR3 is CASSYRASSKNIQYF. The DNA for the CDR3 is TGTGCCAGCAGTTACCGAGCTAGCTCCAAAAACATTCAGTACTTC.

This rearrangement joins TRBV4-1 to TRBJ1-5; D not certain. The ends were cut back, 1 base at V and 7 bases at J, with 14 bases in the middle. The germline V gene has CDR1 MGHRA and CDR2 YSYEKL. This CDR3 comprises 15 residues. CDR3 amino acids: CASSQGGGGKQPQHF. The CDR3 nucleotides are TGCGCCAGCAGCCAAGGGGGTGGAGGGAAGCAGCCCCAGCATTTT.

J is TRBJ2-5 and V is TRBV11-2; D is unresolved. The closer fit of TRBJ2-7 to the DNA end suggests the J call may be wrong. CDR3 length: 14 amino acids. Germline V gene data show CDR1 as SGHAT and CDR2 as FQNNGV. DNA of the CDR3: TGTGCCAGCAGCTACGGGTCGGAGACCTACGAGCAGTACTTC. Translation gives CASSYGSETYEQYF.

The rearrangement joins TRBV5-1 to TRBJ1-1; the match to TRBD1 covers 8 bases. Germline V gene lookup returns CDR1 SGHRS and CDR2 YFSETQ. J lost 1 base, V lost 0 bases, and 8 bases had no gene match. There are 17 residues in the CDR3. In nucleotides, the CDR3 is TGCGCCAGCAGCTTGGCTGGGGACAGGCCCAGGAACACTGAAGCTTTCTTT. As protein: CASSLAGDRPRNTEAFF.

Judged by abundance, this clone is medium-sized. The V gene is TRBV29-1, the J gene TRBJ2-2, with D possibly TRBD2 on 7 matching bases. Looked up from germline, CDR1 is SQVTM and CDR2 is ANQGSEA. The germline V and J ends were trimmed by 4 bases and 8 bases, with 35 bases remaining between them. This CDR3 is 20 amino acids long. The CDR3 DNA follows: TGCAGCGTTGGAGGTTTTGAGGGGGGGCCCTCCAAAATCGGCATGGGGGAGCTGTTTTTT. This translates into CSVGGFEGGPSKIGMGELFF.

In regard to this clone: Within the sample, other DNA sequences also encode this same CDR3. The chain recombines TRBV9 with TRBJ2-2, with D possibly matching TRBD1 (6 bases). V gave up 4 bases and J gave up 5 bases, with 12 bases separating them. Germline V gene lookup returns CDR1 SGDLS and CDR2 YYNGEE. The CDR3 sequence is 14 residues long. CDR3 in DNA: TGTGCCAGCAGCCCCACGAGGGGGACCGGGGAGCTGTTTTTT. Its protein product is CASSPTRGTGELFF.

The rearrangement links TRBV15 to TRBJ2-3; 9 nucleotides match TRBD1. The ends lost 3 bases at V and 1 base at J; junction bases unmatched: 2. Germline lookup yields CDR1 LNHNV and CDR2 YYDKDF (reference sequence). This CDR3 is built from 15 residues. CDR3 sequence reads: CATSSRDRGTDTQYF. As DNA, the CDR3 is TGTGCCACCAGCAGCCGGGACAGGGGCACAGATACGCAGTATTTT.

V usage is TRBV7-9 and J usage is TRBJ1-5; D might be TRBD1 (5 bases). Germline CDR1 SEHNR, CDR2 FQNEAQ (reference sequence). CDR3 length: 13 residues. Trimming took 3 bases from V and 9 from J, leaving 12 bases between them. The CDR3 sequence is CASSLDPTGPQHF. CDR3 DNA: TGTGCCAGCAGCTTGGACCCCACAGGGCCCCAGCATTTT.

The rearrangement links TRBV7-6 to TRBJ2-1, with 11 bases identical to TRBD2. The CDR3 is 17 amino acids. CDR1 SGHVS and CDR2 FNYEAQ come from the germline V gene. V shed 5 bases and J 6 bases; nucleotides not matched to a gene: 12. CDR3 loop: CASSPERGLAGGNEQFF. Here the CDR3 DNA reads TGTGCCAGCAGCCCAGAAAGGGGTCTAGCGGGGGGCAATGAGCAGTTCTTC. The whole variable domain, filled in from reference TRBV7-6 and TRBJ2-1, reads GAGVSQSPRYKVTKRGQDVALRCDPISGHVSLYWYRQALGQGPEFLTYFNYEAQQDKSGLPNDRFSAERPEGSISTLTIQRTEQRDSAMYRCASSPERGLAGGNEQFFGPGTRLTVL.

V gene TRBV7-2 combines with J gene TRBJ1-5; no clear D gene. The CDR3 totals 13 residues. The germline V and J ends were trimmed by 5 bases and 4 bases, with 9 bases remaining between them. In germline, CDR1 is SGHTA, CDR2 FQGNSA. The CDR3 spells CASSPDRNQPQHF. The CDR3 bases are TGTGCCAGCAGCCCAGATCGAAATCAGCCCCAGCATTTT. Variable domain in full (rest from reference TRBV7-2 and TRBJ1-5): GAGVSQSPSNKVTEKGKDVELRCDPISGHTALYWYRQSLGQGLEFLIYFQGNSAPDKSGLPSDRFSAERTGGSVSTLTIQRTQQEDSAVYLCASSPDRNQPQHFGDGTRLSIL.

Turning to this clone: This same CDR3 is encoded by further DNA sequences in the sample. V and J are TRBV11-2 and TRBJ1-1; D is possibly TRBD1 (5 bases). The CDR3 length is 14 residues. The V gene lost 3 bases and the J gene lost 2 bases, with 10 bases spanning the gap. CDR1 is SGHAT, CDR2 FQNNGV, per germline. CDR3 sequence reads: CASSLGGGNTEAFF. The CDR3 DNA reads as TGTGCCAGCAGCTTGGGGGGAGGTAACACTGAAGCTTTCTTT.

This chain connects TRBV9 to TRBJ2-5; the match to TRBD2 covers 12 bases. V was pared by 7 bases and J by 1 base, with 8 bases of the junction left unmatched. This CDR3 is 16 amino acids long. Germline lookup yields CDR1 SGDLS and CDR2 YYNGEE. The CDR3 region is CASGRLAGASQETQYF. In nucleotides, the CDR3 is TGTGCCAGCGGCCGACTAGCGGGGGCCTCCCAAGAGACCCAGTACTTC. Together with reference TRBV9 and TRBJ2-5, the CDR3 gives the full variable domain: DSGVTQTPKHLITATGQRVTLRCSPRSGDLSVYWYQQSLDQGLQFLIQYYNGEERAKGNILERFSAQQFPDLHSELNLSSLELGDSALYFCASGRLAGASQETQYFGPGTRLLVL.

Regarding this clone: Additional DNA sequences in this sample encode the identical CDR3. This chain links TRBV10-2 with TRBJ1-1; D is unclear. Germline CDR1 reads WSHSY; CDR2 reads SAAADI. The CDR3 extends over 13 amino acids. The ends were cut back, 2 bases at V and 5 bases at J, with 9 bases in the middle. The chain's CDR3 is CASSEGGSTEAFF. The DNA for the CDR3 is TGCGCCAGCAGTGAGGGAGGGTCTACTGAAGCTTTCTTT.

This sequence joins TRBV10-1 and TRBJ2-7; 8 nucleotides agree with TRBD1. Germline V gene lookup returns CDR1 WNHNN and CDR2 SYGVQD (reference sequence). Trimming removed 4 bases from V and 4 bases from J; junction bases left unmatched: 6. CDR3 size: 14 residues. For the CDR3, the DNA is TGCGCCAGCAGTGCCGAACAGGGGGGATACGAGCAGTACTTC. Translating it yields CASSAEQGGYEQYF.

The rearrangement joins TRBV13 to TRBJ2-7; 15 bases map to TRBD2. Germline V gives CDR1 PRHDT, CDR2 FYEKMQ (reference sequence). This CDR3 spans 14 amino acids. Unmatched junction bases numbered 5, after V lost 5 bases and J lost 9 bases. The CDR3 loop is CASSPQGLAGGQYF. The CDR3, as DNA: TGTGCCAGCAGCCCGCAGGGACTAGCGGGGGGGCAGTACTTC.

This clone was seen once. The V gene is TRBV5-8, the J gene TRBJ1-1; D unresolved. Germline V CDR1 and CDR2: SGHTS, YDEGEE. Between the trimmed V and J ends, which lost 4 bases and 8 bases, there was a span of 6 bases. The CDR3 covers 10 residues. The CDR3 nucleotides are TGTGCCAGCAGCCCCGGGGAAGCTTTCTTT. It is translated as CASSPGEAFF.

The chain couples TRBV5-6 to TRBJ1-6, with TRBD1 matching over 11 bases. V lost 7 bases to trimming and J lost 10 bases; unmatched junction nucleotides: 10. This CDR3 spans 15 amino acids. Looked up from germline, CDR1 is SGHDT and CDR2 is YYEEEE. The CDR3 sequence is CASSGGTGGDSPLHF. The DNA of the CDR3 is TGTGCCAGCTCTGGGGGGACAGGGGGTGACTCACCCCTCCACTTT.

V usage is TRBV14 and J usage is TRBJ2-6; 7 bases agree with TRBD1. V lost 4 bases to trimming and J lost 0 bases; unmatched junction nucleotides: 6. The germline V gene encodes CDR1 SGHDN and CDR2 FVKESK. The CDR3 is made up of 17 amino acids. The CDR3 reads CASSPPRGPSGANVLTF. The CDR3 DNA reads as TGTGCCAGCAGCCCGCCGAGGGGGCCCTCTGGGGCCAACGTCCTGACTTTC.

J is TRBJ2-2 and V is TRBV5-8, with D possibly matching TRBD2 (5 bases). From germline, CDR1 is SGHTS and CDR2 YDEGEE. This CDR3 is built from 15 residues. Trimming took 0 bases from V and 4 from J, leaving 10 bases between them. The CDR3 sequence is CASSLEVASTGELFF. The CDR3 nucleotides are TGTGCCAGCAGCTTGGAAGTAGCGAGCACCGGGGAGCTGTTTTTT.

The J gene is TRBJ2-1, the V gene TRBV7-9, with 8 bases aligning to TRBD2. The J segment lost 7 bases and the V segment lost 5 bases, leaving 10 bases of the junction unmatched. Germline V gene data show CDR1 as SEHNR and CDR2 as FQNEAQ (reference sequence). This CDR3 has 15 amino acids. CDR3: CASSLLGGAGNEQFF. CDR3 sequence (DNA): TGTGCCAGCAGCCTCCTCGGGGGGGCGGGGAATGAGCAGTTCTTC.